Below are 12 T cell receptor beta chains sequenced from a single sample in a study of vaccination and CD4 T cells after COVID-19. Treatment specified: approximately nine-day PBMC culture with coronavirus spike peptide pools or control peptides (ViraFEST assay). Sequencing of the DNA from cultured CD4+ T cells was carried out with the Oncomine TCR Beta short-read assay. A single record per CDR3 protein comes from TCRdb applying MiXCR to the PCR reads. The sample lists just over 20,000 distinct CDR3 sequences; about 48% were seen once. The antigens these receptors bind are not known. Material: CD4+ T cells from blood, cultured in vitro. The receptors were gathered from a human donor who had recovered from COVID-19.

The chain carries TRBV28 and TRBJ1-2; 7 bases fit TRBD1. The CDR3 runs 13 residues. The V segment lost 5 bases and the J segment 5 bases; nucleotides outside the gene matches: 5. Looked up from germline, CDR1 is MDHEN and CDR2 is SYDVKM. The CDR3: CASSPRDSYGYTF. As DNA, the CDR3 is TGTGCCAGCAGTCCCCGGGACAGTTATGGCTACACCTTC.

The chain recombines TRBV5-8 with TRBJ1-5; D possibly corresponds to TRBD1 (6 bases). The V and J ends lost 4 bases and 3 bases respectively, with 11 bases between them. The CDR3 extends over 14 amino acids. CDR1 and CDR2 (germline): SGHTS, YDEGEE. The CDR3 sequence is CASSPGGTNQPQHF. The CDR3 region has the DNA TGTGCCAGCAGCCCCGGGGGCACCAATCAGCCCCAGCATTTT.

The chain combines TRBV7-6 with TRBJ2-7; 8 bases agree with TRBD1. The germline gives CDR1 SGHVS, CDR2 FNYEAQ. V dropped 5 bases and J dropped 7; count of bases not matched to a gene: 7. This CDR3 is built from 13 residues. The CDR3 loop reads CASSHGQGSEQYF. CDR3 coding DNA: TGTGCCAGCAGCCACGGACAGGGTAGTGAGCAGTACTTC.

This chain joins TRBV7-2 and TRBJ1-2; 7 positions match TRBD1. CDR1 is SGHTA and CDR2 is FQGNSA in the germline V gene. Germline trimming cut 5 bases from V and 4 bases from J; bases unmatched to any gene: 4. The CDR3 loop spans 13 amino acids. The CDR3 sequence is CASSDGTAYGYTF. In DNA form, the CDR3 reads TGTGCCAGCAGCGATGGGACAGCCTATGGCTACACCTTC.

V usage is TRBV20-1 and J usage is TRBJ1-1; no clear D. The CDR3 is made up of 13 amino acids. V was cut by 1 base and J by 1 base, with 7 bases left in between. CDR1 and CDR2 from the germline V gene are DFQATT and SNEGSKA (reference sequence). CDR3 bases: TGCAGTGCTAGAGCCGCAAAGAACACTGAAGCTTTCTTT. Protein sequence: CSARAAKNTEAFF.

The gene calls are TRBV20-1 and TRBJ2-1; TRBD2 agrees at 9 bases. J was trimmed by 6 bases and V by 0 bases; bases with no gene match: 6. The CDR3 is 15 amino acids. Germline V gives CDR1 DFQATT, CDR2 SNEGSKA (reference sequence). CDR3 nucleotide sequence: TGCAGTGCTAGAGATACGGCGGGAGGGCCCAATGAGCAGTTCTTC. It specifies CSARDTAGGPNEQFF.

The V gene is TRBV11-2, the J gene TRBJ2-5; 8 bases are a match to TRBD1. Germline-derived CDR1 and CDR2 are SGHAT and FQNNGV. This CDR3 comprises 13 residues. Trimming took 3 bases from V and 4 from J; bases not matched to a gene: 1. Written as DNA, the CDR3 is TGTGCCAGCAGCTTGACAGGGGTAGAGACCCAGTACTTC. It yields the protein CASSLTGVETQYF.

This clonotype showed up just a few times. This sequence joins TRBV19 and TRBJ2-5; tentative D call: TRBD1 (6 bases). V lost 1 base, J lost 4 bases, and 7 bases lay in between. The germline CDR1 and CDR2 sequences are LNHDA and SQIVND (reference sequence). This CDR3 spans 13 amino acids. CDR3 protein: CASSIGGGETQYF. For the CDR3, the DNA is TGTGCCAGTAGTATAGGAGGGGGAGAGACCCAGTACTTC. The whole variable domain, remainder taken from reference TRBV19 and TRBJ2-5, is DGGITQSPKYLFRKEGQNVTLSCEQNLNHDAMYWYRQDPGQGLRLIYYSQIVNDFQKGDIAEGYSVSREKKESFPLTVTSAQKNPTAFYLCASSIGGGETQYFGPGTRLLVL.

This rearrangement joins TRBV27 to TRBJ2-1, with D perhaps TRBD2 (6 bases). This CDR3 is built from 15 residues. V lost 7 bases to trimming and J lost 3 bases, with 16 bases between them. The germline CDR1 and CDR2 sequences are MNHEY and SMNVEV (reference sequence). The CDR3 loop reads CASIPRAGSYNEQFF. The DNA for the CDR3 is TGTGCCAGCATCCCACGGGCGGGGAGCTACAATGAGCAGTTCTTC.

The chain couples TRBV21-1 to TRBJ1-5; the table's D call TRBD1 went unverified against the DNA. TRBV21-1 is tagged as a pseudogene. The CDR3 covers 14 residues. The CDR3, as DNA: TGTGCCAGCAGCAAACAGGGGAGCTATCAGCCCCAGCATTTT. Residues: CASSKQGSYQPQHF.

This clonotype has only a few counts. V and J are TRBV4-1 and TRBJ1-5; D is undetermined. Germline CDR1 and CDR2: MGHRA and YSYEKL. The germline V and J ends were trimmed by 2 bases and 4 bases, with 12 bases remaining between them. The CDR3 extends over 15 amino acids. The CDR3, as DNA: TGCGCCAGCAGCCAACGTTGGGTCGCGAATCAGCCCCAGCATTTT. The encoded protein is CASSQRWVANQPQHF.

This clonotype was recorded a few times. The chain is built from TRBV6-1 and TRBJ2-2; D may correspond to TRBD1 or TRBD2 (5 bases each). The CDR3 is 16 residues long. The germline V gene has CDR1 MNHNS and CDR2 SASEGT. The V end lost 5 bases, the J end lost 1 base, and 14 bases lay between the germline ends. In nucleotides, the CDR3 is TGTGCCAGCAGTATACCGGGACCGAGGAACACCGGGGAGCTGTTTTTT. Amino acids: CASSIPGPRNTGELFF.